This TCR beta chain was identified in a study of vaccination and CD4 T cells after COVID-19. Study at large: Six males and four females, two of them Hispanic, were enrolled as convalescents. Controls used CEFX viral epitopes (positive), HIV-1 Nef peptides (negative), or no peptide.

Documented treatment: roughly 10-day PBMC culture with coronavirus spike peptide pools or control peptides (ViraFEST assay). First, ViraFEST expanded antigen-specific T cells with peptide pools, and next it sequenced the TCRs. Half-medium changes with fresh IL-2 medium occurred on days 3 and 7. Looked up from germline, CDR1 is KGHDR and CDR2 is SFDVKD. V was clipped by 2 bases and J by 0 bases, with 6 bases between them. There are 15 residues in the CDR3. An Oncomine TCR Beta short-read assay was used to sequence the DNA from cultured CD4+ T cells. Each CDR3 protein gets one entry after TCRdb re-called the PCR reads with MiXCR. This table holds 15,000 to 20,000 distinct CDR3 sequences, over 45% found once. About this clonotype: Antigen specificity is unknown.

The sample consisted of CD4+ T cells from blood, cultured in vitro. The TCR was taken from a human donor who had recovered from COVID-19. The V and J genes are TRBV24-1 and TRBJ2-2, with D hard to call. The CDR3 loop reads CATSDSKANTGELFF. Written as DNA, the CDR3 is TGTGCCACCAGTGATTCGAAAGCGAACACCGGGGAGCTGTTTTTT.